Below, 16 T cell receptor beta chains from the same sample are listed, as sequenced in a study of PD-1 blockade in mismatch repair-deficient tumors. Here immunoSEQ multiplex PCR was the method, and the copy in TCRdb shows in-frame clones only, minus some. The sample comprises about 49,000 clones, around three quarters of which are singletons, and around 3.5% rests with the top ten. The input for sequencing was PBMCs, taken before pembrolizumab treatment. The receptors here all came from an adult with mismatch repair-deficient cancer.

V usage is TRBV7-6 and J usage is TRBJ2-2, with a weak D call TRBD1 (6 bases). There are 16 residues in the CDR3. CDR1 is SGHVS, CDR2 FNYEAQ, per germline. Trimming took off 6 bases at V and 1 base at J, with 15 bases between the two ends. As DNA, the CDR3 is TGTGCCAGCAGTCCCGTGAGGGGGAAGAACACCGGGGAGCTGTTTTTT. Translating it yields CASSPVRGKNTGELFF.

This clone was detected a few times. The chain is built from TRBV6-1 and TRBJ2-7; 8 bases match TRBD2. Trimming took 1 base from V and 6 from J; bases not matched to a gene: 8. This CDR3 comprises 15 residues. Germline assignment: CDR1 MNHNS and CDR2 SASEGT. The CDR3 loop is CASSEGRRGGVEQYF. The CDR3 DNA reads TGTGCCAGCAGTGAAGGGCGCCGGGGGGGTGTCGAGCAGTACTTC.

The genes are TRBV5-1 and TRBJ1-4; TRBD1 agrees at 7 bases. The length of the CDR3 is 15 residues. Looked up from germline, CDR1 is SGHRS and CDR2 is YFSETQ. V trimming: 7 bases; J trimming: 4 bases; junction bases outside the gene matches: 10. The CDR3 region has the DNA TGCGCCAGCTGCCCTCAGGGGGGTTATAATGAAAAACTGTTTTTT. It translates to CASCPQGGYNEKLFF.

This clone has a single count. The chain employs TRBV10-3 and TRBJ1-3, with a possible D match to TRBD1 (5 bases). This CDR3 region has 15 residues. CDR1 and CDR2 (germline): ENHRY, SYGVKD. Trimming shortened V by 2 bases and J by 0 bases, and 8 bases separated the two germline ends. The CDR3 region has the DNA TGTGCCATCAGTGAGCTCGGGGCCTCTGGAAACACCATATATTTT. It yields the protein CAISELGASGNTIYF.

This chain links TRBV19 with TRBJ1-1, with 10 bases aligning to TRBD1. The germline V gene encodes CDR1 LNHDA and CDR2 SQIVND (reference sequence). After removal of 7 bases from V and 3 bases from J, the junction contained 11 bases not matched to a gene. CDR3 size: 16 residues. The CDR3 coding sequence is TGTGCCAGTAAAGGGACAGGGGTCATTTTGGACACTGAAGCTTTCTTT. It codes for CASKGTGVILDTEAFF. Full variable domain (remainder filled in from reference TRBV19 and TRBJ1-1): DGGITQSPKYLFRKEGQNVTLSCEQNLNHDAMYWYRQDPGQGLRLIYYSQIVNDFQKGDIAEGYSVSREKKESFPLTVTSAQKNPTAFYLCASKGTGVILDTEAFFGQGTRLTVV.

The chain carries TRBV7-2 and TRBJ2-3; 7 nucleotides match TRBD2. V gave up 1 base and J gave up 1 base; unmatched junction bases: 2. CDR1 and CDR2 (germline): SGHTA, FQGNSA. The CDR3 totals 15 residues. DNA of the CDR3: TGTGCCAGCAGCTTAGGTCGGGGGGGCACAGATACGCAGTATTTT. Translation: CASSLGRGGTDTQYF.

The chain has TRBV7-3 and TRBJ2-3, with D unresolved. Germline CDR1 and CDR2: SGHTA and FQGTGA. V lost 4 bases and J lost 4, with 9 bases in between. CDR3 length equals 13 residues. The CDR3 loop reads CASSSTRADTQYF. CDR3 nucleotide sequence: TGTGCCAGCAGCTCGACCCGGGCAGATACGCAGTATTTT.

This clone has just one count. This chain connects TRBV13 to TRBJ2-7; a possible D gene is TRBD2 (6 bases). CDR3 length equals 13 residues. V was trimmed by 8 bases and J by 2 bases, leaving 13 bases between them. CDR1 is PRHDT, CDR2 FYEKMQ, per germline (reference sequence). The CDR3: CASGGGGTYEQYF. Here the CDR3 DNA reads TGTGCCAGCGGAGGCGGAGGGACCTACGAGCAGTACTTC.

This chain connects TRBV9 to TRBJ1-3, with D perhaps matching TRBD1 (6 bases). Germline V gene data show CDR1 as SGDLS and CDR2 as YYNGEE. The CDR3 spans 17 residues. V was pared by 0 bases and J by 1 base, with 14 bases between. The CDR3 DNA sequence: TGTGCCAGCAGCGTAGGCGCAGGGGTTAGGTCTGGAAACACCATATATTTT. Residues: CASSVGAGVRSGNTIYF.

The chain joins TRBV9 to TRBJ2-7, with D uncertain. The CDR3 has 13 residues. Trimming cost V 0 bases and J 7 bases, with 11 bases left between them. From germline, CDR1 is SGDLS and CDR2 YYNGEE. The CDR3 reads CASSVDISREQYF. CDR3 coding DNA: TGTGCCAGCAGCGTAGATATATCGCGGGAGCAGTACTTC.

By share, this clone ranks as medium-sized (0.01 to 0.1%). The CDR3 here is CAVRDYGYTF. The CDR3 coding sequence is TGTGCCGTCCGGGACTATGGCTACACCTTC. The chain joins TRBV19 to TRBJ1-2; no clear D. The CDR3 length is 10 residues. Trimming cost V 11 bases and J 3 bases, with 7 bases left between them. Germline-derived CDR1 and CDR2 are LNHDA and SQIVND (reference sequence).

The chain joins TRBV7-2 to TRBJ2-7, with 7 bases aligning to TRBD2. The ends lost 2 bases at V and 5 bases at J; junction bases unmatched: 0. From germline, CDR1 is SGHTA and CDR2 FQGNSA. CDR3 length: 12 residues. The DNA for the CDR3 is TGTGCCAGCAGCTTAAGCGGGAACGAGCAGTACTTC. Amino acids: CASSLSGNEQYF. Filled out from reference TRBV7-2 and TRBJ2-7, the complete variable domain reads GAGVSQSPSNKVTEKGKDVELRCDPISGHTALYWYRQSLGQGLEFLIYFQGNSAPDKSGLPSDRFSAERTGGSVSTLTIQRTQQEDSAVYLCASSLSGNEQYFGPGTRLTVT.

This clone has only one observation. V is TRBV19 and J is TRBJ2-6; D possibly corresponds to TRBD1 (6 bases). The CDR3 is 15 residues long. Germline CDR1 LNHDA, CDR2 SQIVND (reference sequence). The V end lost 10 bases, the J end lost 0 bases, and 13 bases lay between the germline ends. CDR3 protein: CATKAQGSGANVLTF. DNA of the CDR3: TGTGCCACTAAGGCACAGGGCTCTGGGGCCAACGTCCTGACTTTC.

The chain joins TRBV5-1 to TRBJ2-3; TRBD2 matches 7 bases. Germline CDR1 SGHRS, CDR2 YFSETQ. This CDR3 spans 15 amino acids. J lost 4 bases, V lost 5 bases, and 10 bases had no gene match. The CDR3 region is CASRYRLAESDTQYF. CDR3 DNA sequence: TGCGCCAGCAGATATCGGCTAGCGGAGTCAGATACGCAGTATTTT.

This chain links TRBV14 with TRBJ1-1, with 10 bases that match TRBD1. J gave up 6 bases and V 6 bases, and 4 bases lay outside the gene matches. The CDR3 has 13 residues. Per germline, CDR1 SGHDN and CDR2 FVKESK. In DNA, the CDR3 is TGTGCCAGCAGACGACAGGGGGCTGCTGAAGCTTTCTTT. It yields the protein CASRRQGAAEAFF.

V gene TRBV6-6 combines with J gene TRBJ1-5, with D possibly being TRBD1 (6 bases). With 2 bases removed from V and 6 bases from J, the gap between germline ends came to 11 bases. The CDR3 has 14 residues. CDR1 is MNHNY, CDR2 SVGAGI, per germline (reference sequence). CDR3 sequence (DNA): TGTGCCAGCAGTTACGGCAGGGGAGGTCAGCCCCAGCATTTT. Protein product: CASSYGRGGQPQHF.